The T cell receptor (beta chain) under discussion was sequenced for a study of T cell responses to AZD1222 COVID-19 vaccine. Study-wide points: Regions 160-218 and 743-854 held dominance among vaccine-associated CD4 TCRs, which spanned spike. As reported, nearly half of all spike-specific TCRs target variant regions that are unmutated. Mostly white British, mostly female donors; authors suggested clonal diversity may be underestimated.

Germline CDR1 and CDR2: LNHDA and SQIVND (reference sequence). The V and J ends lost 7 bases and 4 bases respectively, with 19 bases between them. The CDR3 length is 15 residues. In regard to this clone: The antigen remains unidentified.

TCRdb's copy holds only in-frame clones and misses some; the assay was immunoSEQ multiplex PCR. The sample includes roughly 160,000 clones, 85% to 95% of them seen just once. Sequencing used peripheral blood, obtained on day 0 of AZD1222 vaccination. This clonotype originated in an adult in good health. The gene calls are TRBV19 and TRBJ1-1, with D possibly being TRBD1 (5 bases). CDR3 nucleotide sequence: TGTGCCAGTAAGGGGTCGGGGGTGTGGAGCACTGAAGCTTTCTTT. Translated, it gives CASKGSGVWSTEAFF.